What follows is one T cell receptor beta chain and its context. Its specificity is not known. Sequenced by immunoSEQ multiplex PCR; TCRdb stores in-frame clones only, minus some. The repertoire holds hundreds of thousands of clones, with almost 80% as singletons. The CDR3 extends over 17 amino acids. Germline CDR1 and CDR2: SGHVS and FNYEAQ. V gave up 1 base and J gave up 7 bases; unmatched junction bases: 13. The data were taken from a study of cytotoxic CD8 clonotypes in ibrutinib-treated CLL. Overall study: On average, each sample had approximately 280,000 productive templates and 94,082 productive rearrangements.

Study outcomes and limitations: Clonality grew at ibrutinib response; at progression, it decreased back toward baseline. Lymph node repertoires were not studied, and sampling times were unmatched.

The V gene is TRBV7-6, the J gene TRBJ2-1, with TRBD2 matching 7 bases. This receptor was identified in a human donor with chronic lymphocytic leukemia. Sequenced material: PBMCs, taken before ibrutinib treatment. As DNA, the CDR3 is TGTGCCAGCAGCTTAGTTCGGCTAGCGGAATCTACAAATGAGCAGTTCTTC. This gives the protein CASSLVRLAESTNEQFF.